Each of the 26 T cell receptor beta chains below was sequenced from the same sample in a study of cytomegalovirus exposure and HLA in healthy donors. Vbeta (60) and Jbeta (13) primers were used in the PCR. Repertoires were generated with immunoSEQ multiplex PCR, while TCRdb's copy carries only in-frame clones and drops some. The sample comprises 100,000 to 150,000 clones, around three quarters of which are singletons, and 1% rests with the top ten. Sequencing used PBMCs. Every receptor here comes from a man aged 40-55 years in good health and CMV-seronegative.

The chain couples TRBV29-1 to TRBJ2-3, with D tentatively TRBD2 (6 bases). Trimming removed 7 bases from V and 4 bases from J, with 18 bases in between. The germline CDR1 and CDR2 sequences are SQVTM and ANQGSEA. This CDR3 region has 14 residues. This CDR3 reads CSGCLALTADTQYF. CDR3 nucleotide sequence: TGCAGCGGTTGCCTAGCGCTGACGGCAGATACGCAGTATTTT.

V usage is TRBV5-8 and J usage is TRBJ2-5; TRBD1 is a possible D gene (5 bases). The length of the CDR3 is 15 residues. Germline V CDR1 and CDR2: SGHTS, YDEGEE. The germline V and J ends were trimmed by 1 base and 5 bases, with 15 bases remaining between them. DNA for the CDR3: TGTGCCAGCAGCTTGTACCCAGGGCTGGGGGAGACCCAGTACTTC. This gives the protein CASSLYPGLGETQYF.

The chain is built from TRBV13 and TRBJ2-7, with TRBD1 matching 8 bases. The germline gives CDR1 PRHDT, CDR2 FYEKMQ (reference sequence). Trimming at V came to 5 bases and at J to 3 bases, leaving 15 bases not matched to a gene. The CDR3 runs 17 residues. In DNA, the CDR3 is TGTGCCAGCAGCATCTACGGACAGGGAAAGCAGAACTACGAGCAGTACTTC. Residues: CASSIYGQGKQNYEQYF.

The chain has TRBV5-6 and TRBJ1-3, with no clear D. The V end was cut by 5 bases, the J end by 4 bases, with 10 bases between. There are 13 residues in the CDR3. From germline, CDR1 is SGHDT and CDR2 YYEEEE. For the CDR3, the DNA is TGTGCCAGCAGACCCACGGGGGGAAACACCATATATTTT. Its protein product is CASRPTGGNTIYF. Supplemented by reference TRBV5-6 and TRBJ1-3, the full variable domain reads DAGVTQSPTHLIKTRGQQVTLRCSPKSGHDTVSWYQQALGQGPQFIFQYYEEEERQRGNFPDRFSGHQFPNYSSELNVNALLLGDSALYLCASRPTGGNTIYFGEGSWLTVV.

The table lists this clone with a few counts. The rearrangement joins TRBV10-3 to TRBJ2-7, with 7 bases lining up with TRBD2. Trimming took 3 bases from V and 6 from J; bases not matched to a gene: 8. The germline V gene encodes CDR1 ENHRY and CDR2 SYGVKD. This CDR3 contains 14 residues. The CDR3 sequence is CAISEGEGLVEQYF. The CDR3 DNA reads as TGTGCCATCAGTGAAGGGGAGGGCTTGGTCGAGCAGTACTTC.

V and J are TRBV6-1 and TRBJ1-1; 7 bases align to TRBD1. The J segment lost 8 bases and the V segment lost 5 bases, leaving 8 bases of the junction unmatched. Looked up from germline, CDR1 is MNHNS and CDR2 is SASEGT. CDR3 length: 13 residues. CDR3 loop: CASSSRTGVEAFF. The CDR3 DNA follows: TGTGCCAGCAGTAGCCGAACAGGGGTAGAAGCTTTCTTT.

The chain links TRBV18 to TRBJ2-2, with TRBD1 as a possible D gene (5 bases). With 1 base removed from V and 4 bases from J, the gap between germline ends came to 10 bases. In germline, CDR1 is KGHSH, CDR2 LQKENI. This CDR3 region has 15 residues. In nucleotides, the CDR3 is TGTGCCAGCTCACCACAGGGGTCGGGCACCGGGGAGCTGTTTTTT. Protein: CASSPQGSGTGELFF.

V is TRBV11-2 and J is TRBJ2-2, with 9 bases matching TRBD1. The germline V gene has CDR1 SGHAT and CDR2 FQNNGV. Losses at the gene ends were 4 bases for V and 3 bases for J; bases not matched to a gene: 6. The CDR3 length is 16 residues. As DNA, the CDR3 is TGTGCCAGCAGCTCGACAGGGGGTAAATACACCGGGGAGCTGTTTTTT. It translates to CASSSTGGKYTGELFF. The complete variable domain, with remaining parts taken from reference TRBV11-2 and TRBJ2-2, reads EAGVAQSPRYKIIEKRQSVAFWCNPISGHATLYWYQQILGQGPKLLIQFQNNGVVDDSQLPKDRFSAERLKGVDSTLKIQPAKLEDSAVYLCASSSTGGKYTGELFFGEGSRLTVL.

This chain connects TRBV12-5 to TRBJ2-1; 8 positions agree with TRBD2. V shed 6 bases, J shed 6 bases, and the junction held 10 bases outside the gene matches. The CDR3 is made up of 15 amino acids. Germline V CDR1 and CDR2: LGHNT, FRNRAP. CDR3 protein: CASGSGTSGTNEQFF. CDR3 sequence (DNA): TGTGCTAGTGGGTCCGGGACTAGTGGTACCAATGAGCAGTTCTTC.

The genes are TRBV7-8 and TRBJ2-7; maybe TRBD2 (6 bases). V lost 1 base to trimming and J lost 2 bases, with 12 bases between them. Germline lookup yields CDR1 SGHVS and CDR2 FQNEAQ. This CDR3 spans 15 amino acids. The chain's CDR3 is CASSLVGSGPYEQYF. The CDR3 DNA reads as TGTGCCAGCAGCTTAGTTGGTAGCGGTCCCTACGAGCAGTACTTC.

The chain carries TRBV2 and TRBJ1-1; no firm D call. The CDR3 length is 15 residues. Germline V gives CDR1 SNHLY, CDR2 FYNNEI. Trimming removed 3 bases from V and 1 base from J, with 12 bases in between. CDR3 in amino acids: CASSETGKKNTEAFF. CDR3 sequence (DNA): TGTGCCAGCAGTGAGACGGGAAAGAAGAACACTGAAGCTTTCTTT. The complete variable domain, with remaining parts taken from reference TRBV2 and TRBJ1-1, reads EPEVTQTPSHQVTQMGQEVILRCVPISNHLYFYWYRQILGQKVEFLVSFYNNEISEKSEIFDDQFSVERPDGSNFTLKIRSTKLEDSAMYFCASSETGKKNTEAFFGQGTRLTVV.

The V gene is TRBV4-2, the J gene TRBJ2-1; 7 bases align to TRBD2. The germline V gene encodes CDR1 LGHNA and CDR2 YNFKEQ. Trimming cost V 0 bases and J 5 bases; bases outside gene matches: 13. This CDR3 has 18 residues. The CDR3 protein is CASSQDRGGAGLNNEQFF. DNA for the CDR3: TGTGCCAGCAGCCAAGATCGTGGTGGAGCGGGATTGAACAATGAGCAGTTCTTC.

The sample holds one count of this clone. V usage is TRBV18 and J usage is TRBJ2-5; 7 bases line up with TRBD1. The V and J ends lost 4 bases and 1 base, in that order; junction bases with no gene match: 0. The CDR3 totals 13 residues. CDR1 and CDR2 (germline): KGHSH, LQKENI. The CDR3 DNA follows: TGTGCCAGCTCACGGGACAGCCAAGAGACCCAGTACTTC. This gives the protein CASSRDSQETQYF.

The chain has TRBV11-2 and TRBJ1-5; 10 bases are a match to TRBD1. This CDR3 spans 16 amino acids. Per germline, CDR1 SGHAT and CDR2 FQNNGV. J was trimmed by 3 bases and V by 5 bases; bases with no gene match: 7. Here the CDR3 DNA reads TGTGCCAGCAGCATCGGACAGGGGGGCCCCAATCAGCCCCAGCATTTT. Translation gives CASSIGQGGPNQPQHF. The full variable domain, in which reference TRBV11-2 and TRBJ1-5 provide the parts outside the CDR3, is EAGVAQSPRYKIIEKRQSVAFWCNPISGHATLYWYQQILGQGPKLLIQFQNNGVVDDSQLPKDRFSAERLKGVDSTLKIQPAKLEDSAVYLCASSIGQGGPNQPQHFGDGTRLSIL.

The CDR3 reads CASSVQGGFSNTGELFF. DNA of the CDR3: TGTGCCAGCAGCGTCCAGGGTGGCTTTTCGAACACCGGGGAGCTGTTTTTT. The chain carries TRBV9 and TRBJ2-2, with TRBD1 as a possible D gene (5 bases). The CDR3 runs 17 residues. Between the trimmed V and J ends, which lost 2 bases and 0 bases, there was a span of 14 bases. Germline assignment: CDR1 SGDLS and CDR2 YYNGEE.

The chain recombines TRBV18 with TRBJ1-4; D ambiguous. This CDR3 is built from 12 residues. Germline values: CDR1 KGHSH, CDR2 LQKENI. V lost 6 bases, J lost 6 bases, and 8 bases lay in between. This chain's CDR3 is CASSRRDEKLFF. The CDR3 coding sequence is TGTGCCAGCTCGAGACGGGATGAAAAACTGTTTTTT.

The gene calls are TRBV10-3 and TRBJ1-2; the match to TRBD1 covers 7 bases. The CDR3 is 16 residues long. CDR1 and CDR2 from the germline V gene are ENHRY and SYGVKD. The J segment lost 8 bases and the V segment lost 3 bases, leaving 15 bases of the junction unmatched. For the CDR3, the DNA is TGTGCCATCAGTGACTTTACCTCCGGGACAGAAGAAGGCTACACCTTC. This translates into CAISDFTSGTEEGYTF.

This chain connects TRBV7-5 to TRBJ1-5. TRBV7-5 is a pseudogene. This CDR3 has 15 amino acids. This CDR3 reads CVRDWPGDSNQPQHF. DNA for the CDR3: TGTGTCAGAGATTGGCCGGGGGATAGCAATCAGCCCCAGCATTTT.

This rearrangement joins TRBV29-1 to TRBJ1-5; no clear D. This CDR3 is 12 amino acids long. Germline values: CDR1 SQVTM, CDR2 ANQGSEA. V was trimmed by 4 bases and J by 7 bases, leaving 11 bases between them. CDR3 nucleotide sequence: TGCAGCGTTGTCGACCCCGGGCAGCCCCAGCATTTT. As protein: CSVVDPGQPQHF.

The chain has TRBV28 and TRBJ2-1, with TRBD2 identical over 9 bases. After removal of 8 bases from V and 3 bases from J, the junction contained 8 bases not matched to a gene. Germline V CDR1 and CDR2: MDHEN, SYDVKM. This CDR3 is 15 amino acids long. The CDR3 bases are TGTGCCAGCGGAATAGCGGGAGTTAGCTACAATGAGCAGTTCTTC. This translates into CASGIAGVSYNEQFF.

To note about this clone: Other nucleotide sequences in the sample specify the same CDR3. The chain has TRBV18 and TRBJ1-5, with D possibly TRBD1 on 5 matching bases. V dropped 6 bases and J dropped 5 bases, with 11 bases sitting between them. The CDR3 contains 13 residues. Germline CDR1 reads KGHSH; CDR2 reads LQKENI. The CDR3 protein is CASSQGEDQPQHF. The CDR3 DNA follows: TGTGCCAGCTCCCAGGGCGAAGATCAGCCCCAGCATTTT.

The CDR3 nucleotides read TGTGCCAGCAGCCCACGGGGGGGCAGGTACAATGAGCAGTTCTTC. It is translated as CASSPRGGRYNEQFF. The rearrangement uses TRBV7-9 and TRBJ2-1; the match to TRBD2 covers 8 bases. The V segment lost 5 bases and the J segment 4 bases; nucleotides outside the gene matches: 7. This CDR3 is built from 15 residues. Per germline, CDR1 SEHNR and CDR2 FQNEAQ (reference sequence).

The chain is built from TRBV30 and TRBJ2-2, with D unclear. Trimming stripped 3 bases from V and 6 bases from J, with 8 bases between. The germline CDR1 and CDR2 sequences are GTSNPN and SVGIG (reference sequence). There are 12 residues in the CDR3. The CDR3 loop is CAWRSNAGELFF. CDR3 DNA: TGTGCCTGGAGGTCAAATGCCGGGGAGCTGTTTTTT. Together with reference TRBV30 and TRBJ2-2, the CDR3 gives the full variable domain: SQTIHQWPATLVQPVGSPLSLECTVEGTSNPNLYWYRQAAGRGLQLLFYSVGIGQISSEVPQNLSASRPQDRQFILSSKKLLLSDSGFYLCAWRSNAGELFFGEGSRLTVL.

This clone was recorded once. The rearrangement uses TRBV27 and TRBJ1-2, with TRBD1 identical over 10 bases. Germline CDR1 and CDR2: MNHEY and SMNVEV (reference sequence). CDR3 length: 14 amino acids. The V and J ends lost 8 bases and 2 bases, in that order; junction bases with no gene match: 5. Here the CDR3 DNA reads TGTGCCAGCGGGGACAGGGGACCGAACTATGGCTACACCTTC. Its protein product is CASGDRGPNYGYTF.

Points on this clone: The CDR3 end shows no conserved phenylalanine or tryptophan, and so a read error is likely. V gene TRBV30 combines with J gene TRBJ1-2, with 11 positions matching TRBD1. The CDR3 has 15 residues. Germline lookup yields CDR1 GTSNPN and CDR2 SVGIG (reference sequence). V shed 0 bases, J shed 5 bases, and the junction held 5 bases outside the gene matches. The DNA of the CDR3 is TGTGCCTGGAGTGTACGTGGGACAGGGGGTTATGGCTACACCGTC. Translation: CAWSVRGTGGYGYTV.

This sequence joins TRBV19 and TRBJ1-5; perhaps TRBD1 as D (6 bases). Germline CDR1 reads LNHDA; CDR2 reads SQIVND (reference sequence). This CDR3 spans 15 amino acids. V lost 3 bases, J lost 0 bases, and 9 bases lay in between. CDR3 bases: TGTGCCAGTAGTATGAGGACAGCTAGCAATCAGCCCCAGCATTTT. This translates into CASSMRTASNQPQHF.